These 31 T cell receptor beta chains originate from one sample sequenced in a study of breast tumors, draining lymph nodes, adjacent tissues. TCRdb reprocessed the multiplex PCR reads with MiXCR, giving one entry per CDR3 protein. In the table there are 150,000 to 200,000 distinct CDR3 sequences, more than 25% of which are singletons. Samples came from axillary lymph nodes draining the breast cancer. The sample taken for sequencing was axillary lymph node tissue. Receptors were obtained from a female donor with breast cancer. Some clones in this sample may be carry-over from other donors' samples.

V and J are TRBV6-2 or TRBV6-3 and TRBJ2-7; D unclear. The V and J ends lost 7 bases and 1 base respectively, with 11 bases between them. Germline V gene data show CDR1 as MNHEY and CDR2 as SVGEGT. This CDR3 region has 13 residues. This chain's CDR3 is CASTRPSSYEQYF. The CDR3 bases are TGTGCCAGCACCCGCCCGTCTTCCTACGAGCAGTACTTC.

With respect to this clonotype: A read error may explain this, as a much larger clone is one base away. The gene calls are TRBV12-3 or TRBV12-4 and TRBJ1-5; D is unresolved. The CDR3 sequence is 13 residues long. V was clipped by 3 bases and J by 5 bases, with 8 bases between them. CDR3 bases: TGTGCCAGCAGTTTCAACGGCTATCAGCCCCAGCATTTT. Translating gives CASSFNGYQPQHF.

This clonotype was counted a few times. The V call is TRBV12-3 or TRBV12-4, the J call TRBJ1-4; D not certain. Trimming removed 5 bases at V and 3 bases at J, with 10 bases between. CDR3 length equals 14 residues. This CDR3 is CASSEDQANEKLFF. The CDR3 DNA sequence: TGTGCCAGCAGTGAGGACCAGGCTAATGAAAAACTGTTTTTT.

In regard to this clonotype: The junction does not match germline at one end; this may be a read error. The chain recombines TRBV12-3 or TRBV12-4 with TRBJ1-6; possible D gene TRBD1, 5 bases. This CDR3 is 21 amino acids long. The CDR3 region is CASSQDLRERGVGSYNSPLHF. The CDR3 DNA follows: TGCGCCAGCAGCCAAGACCTCCGTGAGCGGGGGGTGGGCTCCTATAATTCACCCCTCCACTTT.

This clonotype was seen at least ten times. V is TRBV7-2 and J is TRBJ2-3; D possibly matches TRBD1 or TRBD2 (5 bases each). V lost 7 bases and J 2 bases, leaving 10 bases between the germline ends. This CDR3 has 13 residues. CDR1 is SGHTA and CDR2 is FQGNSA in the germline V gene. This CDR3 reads CASNRDHTDTQYF. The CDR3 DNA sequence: TGTGCCAGCAACCGGGACCACACAGATACGCAGTATTTT. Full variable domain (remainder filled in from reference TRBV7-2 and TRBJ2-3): GAGVSQSPSNKVTEKGKDVELRCDPISGHTALYWYRQSLGQGLEFLIYFQGNSAPDKSGLPSDRFSAERTGGSVSTLTIQRTQQEDSAVYLCASNRDHTDTQYFGPGTRLTVL.

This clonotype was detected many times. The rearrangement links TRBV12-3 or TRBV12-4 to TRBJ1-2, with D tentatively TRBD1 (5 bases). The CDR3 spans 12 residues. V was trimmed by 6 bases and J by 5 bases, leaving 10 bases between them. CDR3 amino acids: CASSHGTYGYTF. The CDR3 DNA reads TGTGCCAGCAGCCATGGGACTTATGGCTACACCTTC.

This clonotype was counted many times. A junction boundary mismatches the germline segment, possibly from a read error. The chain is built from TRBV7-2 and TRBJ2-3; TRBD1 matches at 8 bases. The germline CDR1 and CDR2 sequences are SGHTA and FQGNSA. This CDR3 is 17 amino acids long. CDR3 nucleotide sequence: TGTGCCAGCAGCTTAGTTCGCAGGGGGCTTGGCACAGATCCGCAGTATTTT. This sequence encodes CASSLVRRGLGTDPQYF.

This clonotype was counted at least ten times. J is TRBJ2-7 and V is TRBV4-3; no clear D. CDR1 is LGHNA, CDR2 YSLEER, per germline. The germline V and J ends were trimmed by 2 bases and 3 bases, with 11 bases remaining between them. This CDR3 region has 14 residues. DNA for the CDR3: TGCGCCAGCAGCCAATTTTTACAGAACTACGAGCAGTACTTC. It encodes CASSQFLQNYEQYF.

The CDR3 is CASSLVSGGTNEQFF. The CDR3 bases are TGTGCCAGCAGCTTAGTTAGCGGGGGGACCAATGAGCAGTTCTTC. This sequence joins TRBV7-2 and TRBJ2-1, with 10 bases fitting TRBD2. The ends lost 1 base at V and 6 bases at J; junction bases unmatched: 3. From germline, CDR1 is SGHTA and CDR2 FQGNSA. This CDR3 region has 15 residues.

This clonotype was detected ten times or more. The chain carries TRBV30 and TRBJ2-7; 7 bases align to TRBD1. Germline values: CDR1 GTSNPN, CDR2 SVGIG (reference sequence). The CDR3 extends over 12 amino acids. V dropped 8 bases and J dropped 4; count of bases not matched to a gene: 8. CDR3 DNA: TGTGCCGGGGCCGGGACAGATTACGAGCAGTACTTC. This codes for CAGAGTDYEQYF.

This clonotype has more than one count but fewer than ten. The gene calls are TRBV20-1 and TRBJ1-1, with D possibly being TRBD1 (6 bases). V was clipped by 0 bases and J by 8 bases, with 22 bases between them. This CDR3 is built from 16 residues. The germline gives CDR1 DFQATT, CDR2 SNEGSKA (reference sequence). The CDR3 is CSARDRVNGGWREAFF. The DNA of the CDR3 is TGCAGTGCTAGAGATCGGGTAAACGGGGGCTGGAGGGAAGCTTTCTTT.

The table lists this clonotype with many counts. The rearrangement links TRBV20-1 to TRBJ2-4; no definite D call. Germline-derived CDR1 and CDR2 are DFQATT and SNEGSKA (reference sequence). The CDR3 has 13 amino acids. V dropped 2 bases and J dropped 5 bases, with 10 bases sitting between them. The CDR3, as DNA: TGCAGTGCTAGACGACCTGGAGAAAACATTCAGTACTTC. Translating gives CSARRPGENIQYF.

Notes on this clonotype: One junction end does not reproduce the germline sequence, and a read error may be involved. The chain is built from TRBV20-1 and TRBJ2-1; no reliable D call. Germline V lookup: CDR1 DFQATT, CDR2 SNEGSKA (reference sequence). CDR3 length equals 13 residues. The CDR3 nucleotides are TGCAGTGCGAGAGAGACAACCTACAATGAGCAGTTCTTC. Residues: CSARETTYNEQFF.

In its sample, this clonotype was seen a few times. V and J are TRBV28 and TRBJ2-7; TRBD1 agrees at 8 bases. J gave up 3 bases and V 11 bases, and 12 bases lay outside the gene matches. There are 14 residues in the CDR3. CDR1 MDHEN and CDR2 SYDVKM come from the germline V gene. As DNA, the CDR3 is TGTGCCTCCGTAGGGGGGACAGGAGGCTACGAGCAGTACTTC. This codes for CASVGGTGGYEQYF.

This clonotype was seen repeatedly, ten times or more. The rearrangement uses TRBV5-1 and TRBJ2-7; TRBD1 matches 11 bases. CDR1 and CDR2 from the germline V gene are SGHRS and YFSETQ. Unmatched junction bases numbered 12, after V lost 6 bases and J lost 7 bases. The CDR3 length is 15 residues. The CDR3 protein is CASTRTGGSGGEQYF. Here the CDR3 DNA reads TGCGCCAGCACCCGGACAGGGGGCAGTGGGGGTGAGCAGTACTTC.

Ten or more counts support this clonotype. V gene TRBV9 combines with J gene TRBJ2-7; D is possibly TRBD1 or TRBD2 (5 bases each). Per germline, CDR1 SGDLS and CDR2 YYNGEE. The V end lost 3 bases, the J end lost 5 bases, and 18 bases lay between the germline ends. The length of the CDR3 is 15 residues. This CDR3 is CASSGGDGPLDEQYF. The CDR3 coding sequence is TGTGCCAGCAGCGGTGGGGACGGACCCCTGGACGAGCAGTACTTC. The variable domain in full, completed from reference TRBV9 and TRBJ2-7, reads DSGVTQTPKHLITATGQRVTLRCSPRSGDLSVYWYQQSLDQGLQFLIQYYNGEERAKGNILERFSAQQFPDLHSELNLSSLELGDSALYFCASSGGDGPLDEQYFGPGTRLTVT.

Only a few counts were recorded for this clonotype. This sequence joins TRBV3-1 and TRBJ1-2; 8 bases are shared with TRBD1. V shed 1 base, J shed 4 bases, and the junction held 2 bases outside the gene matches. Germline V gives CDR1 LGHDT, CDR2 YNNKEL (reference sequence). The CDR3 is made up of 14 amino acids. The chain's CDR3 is CASSQVTGGYGYTF. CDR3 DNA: TGTGCCAGCAGCCAAGTTACAGGGGGCTATGGCTACACCTTC.

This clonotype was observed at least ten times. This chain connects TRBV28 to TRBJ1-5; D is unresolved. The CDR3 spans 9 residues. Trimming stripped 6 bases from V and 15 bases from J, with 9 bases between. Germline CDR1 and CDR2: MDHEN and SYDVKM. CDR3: CASSAPLHF. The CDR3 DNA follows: TGTGCCAGCAGCGCACCGTTGCATTTT.

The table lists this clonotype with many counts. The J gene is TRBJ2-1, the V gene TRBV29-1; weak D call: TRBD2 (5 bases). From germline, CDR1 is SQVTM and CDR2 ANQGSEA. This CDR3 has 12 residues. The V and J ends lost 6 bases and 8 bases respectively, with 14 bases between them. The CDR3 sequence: CSVGLAWDEQFF. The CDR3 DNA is TGCAGCGTAGGGCTAGCATGGGATGAGCAGTTCTTC.

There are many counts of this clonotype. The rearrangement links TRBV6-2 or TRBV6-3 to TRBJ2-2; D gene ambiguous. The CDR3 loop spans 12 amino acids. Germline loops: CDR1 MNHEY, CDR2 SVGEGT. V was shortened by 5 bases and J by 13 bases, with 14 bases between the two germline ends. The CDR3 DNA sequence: TGTGCCAGCAGTCCACAAACCCCGCGGCTGTTTTTT. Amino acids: CASSPQTPRLFF.

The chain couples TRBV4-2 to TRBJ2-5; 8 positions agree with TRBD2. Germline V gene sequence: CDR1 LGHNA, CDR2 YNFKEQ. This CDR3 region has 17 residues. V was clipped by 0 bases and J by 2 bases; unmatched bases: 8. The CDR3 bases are TGTGCCAGCAGCCAAGATGGGCTAGCGGGCCAGCAAGAGACCCAGTACTTC. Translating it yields CASSQDGLAGQQETQYF.

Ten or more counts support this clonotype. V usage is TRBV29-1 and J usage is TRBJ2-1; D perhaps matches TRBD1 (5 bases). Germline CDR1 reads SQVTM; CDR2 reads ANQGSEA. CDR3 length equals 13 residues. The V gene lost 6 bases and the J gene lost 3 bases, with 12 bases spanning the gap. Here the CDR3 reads CSVRQMGYNEQFF. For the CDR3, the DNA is TGCAGCGTGAGACAGATGGGCTACAATGAGCAGTTCTTC.

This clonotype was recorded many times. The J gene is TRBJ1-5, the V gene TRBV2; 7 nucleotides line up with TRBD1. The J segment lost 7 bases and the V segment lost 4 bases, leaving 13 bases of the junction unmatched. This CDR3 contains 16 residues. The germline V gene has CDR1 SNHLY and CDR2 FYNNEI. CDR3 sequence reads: CASSVHFRDSNQPQHF. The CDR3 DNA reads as TGTGCCAGCAGTGTCCACTTCAGGGACAGTAACCAGCCCCAGCATTTT.

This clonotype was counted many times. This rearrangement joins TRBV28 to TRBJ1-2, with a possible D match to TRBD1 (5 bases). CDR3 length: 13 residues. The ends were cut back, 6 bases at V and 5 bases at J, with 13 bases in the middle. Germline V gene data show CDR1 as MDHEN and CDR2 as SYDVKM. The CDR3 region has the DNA TGTGCCAGCAGAGTACAGGATAATTATGGCTACACCTTC. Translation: CASRVQDNYGYTF.

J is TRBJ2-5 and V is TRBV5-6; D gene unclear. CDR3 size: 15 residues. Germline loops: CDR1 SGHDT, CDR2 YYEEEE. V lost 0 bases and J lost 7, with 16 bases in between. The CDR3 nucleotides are TGTGCCAGCAGCTTGGGGTCCGTTCGAGGTGGGACCCAGTACTTC. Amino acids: CASSLGSVRGGTQYF.

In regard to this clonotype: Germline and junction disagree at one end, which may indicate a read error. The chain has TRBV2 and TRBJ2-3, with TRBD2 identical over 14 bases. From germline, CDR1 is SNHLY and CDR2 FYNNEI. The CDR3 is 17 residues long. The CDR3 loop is CASREGLAGGLTDTQYF. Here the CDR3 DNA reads TGTGCCAGCAGGGAAGGACTAGCGGGAGGACTCACAGATACGCAGTATTTT.

The CDR3 protein is CASSQVKGRYEQYF. The CDR3 bases are TGTGCCAGCAGCCAAGTAAAGGGGCGTTACGAGCAGTACTTC. This rearrangement joins TRBV3-2 to TRBJ2-7; the DNA was not compared with TRBD1, the D call given in the table. TRBV3-2 is annotated as a pseudogene. The CDR3 totals 14 residues.

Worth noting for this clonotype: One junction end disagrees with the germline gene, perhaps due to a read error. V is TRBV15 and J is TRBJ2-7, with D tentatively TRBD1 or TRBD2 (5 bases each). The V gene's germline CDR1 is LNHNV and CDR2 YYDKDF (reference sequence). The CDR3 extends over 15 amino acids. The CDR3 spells CATSKGGGLFYEQYF. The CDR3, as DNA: TGTGCCACTAGCAAAGGTGGGGGTTTATTCTACGAGCAGTACTTC.

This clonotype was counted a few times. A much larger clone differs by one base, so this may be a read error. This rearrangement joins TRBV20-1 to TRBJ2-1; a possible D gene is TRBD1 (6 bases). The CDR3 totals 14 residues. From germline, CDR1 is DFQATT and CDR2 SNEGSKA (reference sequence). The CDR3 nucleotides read TGCAGTGCCACCGACAGGAGCTCCTACACTGAGCAGTTCTTC. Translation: CSATDRSSYTEQFF.

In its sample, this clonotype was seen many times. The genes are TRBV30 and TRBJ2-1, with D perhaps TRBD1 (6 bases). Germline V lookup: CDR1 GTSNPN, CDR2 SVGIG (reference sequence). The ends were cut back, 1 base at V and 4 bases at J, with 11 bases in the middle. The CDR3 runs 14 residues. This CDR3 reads CAWSGQGPYNEQFF. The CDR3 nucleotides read TGTGCCTGGAGTGGTCAGGGGCCTTACAATGAGCAGTTCTTC.

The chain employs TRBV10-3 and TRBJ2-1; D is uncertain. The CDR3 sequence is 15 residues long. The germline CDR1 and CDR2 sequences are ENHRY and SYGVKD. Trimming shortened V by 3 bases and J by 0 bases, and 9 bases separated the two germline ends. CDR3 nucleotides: TGTGCCATCAGTGACGACTCCAGCTCCTACAATGAGCAGTTCTTC. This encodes CAISDDSSSYNEQFF.